A selection of T cell receptor beta chains follows, all from one sample in a study of cytomegalovirus exposure and HLA in healthy donors. Clones were sequenced by immunoSEQ multiplex PCR, and TCRdb holds only the in-frame ones, with some missing. The table includes about 130,000 clones, around 10% detected once. What was sequenced was PBMCs. Receptor source: a woman between 40 and 50 years old in good health and CMV-seropositive. Both conserved end residues are part of each CDR3. The order of the fields is CDR3 length, clone size, J gene, D gene, V gene, CDR3 protein, CDR3 DNA. The D gene is left open where the match is weak. Rows may omit the clone size; those that give it use once, few, many or a size class.

length: 15
size: .
J: TRBJ1-3
D: TRBD1
V: TRBV6-6
CDR3: CASRKQGASGNTIYF
DNA: TGTGCCAGCAGAAAACAGGGGGCCTCTGGAAACACCATATATTTT

length: 15
size: few
J: TRBJ1-1
D: TRBD1
V: TRBV25-1
CDR3: CASSEPGGGNTEAFF
DNA: TGTGCCAGCAGTGAACCAGGGGGCGGGAACACTGAAGCTTTCTTT

length: 13
size: .
J: TRBJ2-7
D: TRBD2
V: TRBV7-2
CDR3: CASSAGAGDEQYF
DNA: TGTGCCAGCAGCGCCGGGGCGGGGGACGAGCAGTACTTC

length: 12
size: few
J: TRBJ2-7
D: .
V: TRBV5-6
CDR3: CASRGGTYEQYF
DNA: TGTGCCAGCAGGGGAGGTACCTACGAGCAGTACTTC

length: 17
size: few
J: TRBJ2-1
D: TRBD2
V: TRBV4-1
CDR3: CASSQILGAGGHNEQFF
DNA: TGCGCCAGCAGCCAAATCCTCGGAGCGGGGGGGCACAATGAGCAGTTCTTC

length: 15
size: few
J: TRBJ1-5
D: .
V: TRBV19
CDR3: CASSIGPGGDQPQHF
DNA: TGTGCCAGTAGTATAGGGCCAGGAGGGGATCAGCCCCAGCATTTT

length: 13
size: once
J: TRBJ2-7
D: .
V: TRBV5-1
CDR3: CASSGDRNYEQYF
DNA: TGCGCCAGCAGCGGCGACAGGAACTACGAGCAGTACTTC

length: 15
size: .
J: TRBJ2-5
D: TRBD1
V: TRBV9
CDR3: CASSVDRTGQETQYF
DNA: TGTGCCAGCAGCGTAGACCGGACAGGGCAAGAGACCCAGTACTTC

length: 17
size: few
J: TRBJ1-2
D: .
V: TRBV25-1
CDR3: CASSEPSGSKPSYGYTF
DNA: TGTGCCAGCAGTGAACCCTCGGGATCCAAACCTTCCTATGGCTACACCTTC

length: 13
size: .
J: TRBJ2-2
D: .
V: TRBV29-1
CDR3: CSVSTGISGELFF
DNA: TGCAGCGTTTCTACAGGAATCTCCGGGGAGCTGTTTTTT

length: 15
size: few
J: TRBJ1-5
D: TRBD1
V: TRBV10-3
CDR3: CAISDGTASNQPQHF
DNA: TGTGCCATCAGTGACGGGACAGCCAGCAATCAGCCCCAGCATTTT

length: 15
size: few
J: TRBJ2-2
D: TRBD1
V: TRBV11-3
CDR3: CASSWGQSNTGELFF
DNA: TGTGCCAGCAGCTGGGGACAGTCGAACACCGGGGAGCTGTTTTTT

length: 12
size: .
J: TRBJ1-4
D: .
V: TRBV5-1
CDR3: CASSLQGEKLFF
DNA: TGCGCCAGCAGCTTGCAGGGTGAAAAACTGTTTTTT

length: 14
size: few
J: TRBJ2-5
D: .
V: TRBV5-8
CDR3: CASSRGGLIETQYF
DNA: TGTGCCAGCAGCAGAGGGGGTTTGATCGAGACCCAGTACTTC

length: 13
size: few
J: TRBJ2-7
D: .
V: TRBV5-1
CDR3: CASSLESSYEQYF
DNA: TGCGCCAGCAGCTTGGAGAGCTCCTACGAGCAGTACTTC

length: 14
size: .
J: TRBJ2-7
D: .
V: TRBV25-1
CDR3: CASSESRTQYEQYF
DNA: TGTGCCAGCAGTGAATCGCGGACTCAATACGAGCAGTACTTC

length: 13
size: few
J: TRBJ1-2
D: .
V: TRBV7-2
CDR3: CASSPRQDYGYTF
DNA: TGTGCCAGCAGCCCCCGACAGGACTATGGCTACACCTTC

length: 17
size: few
J: TRBJ1-1
D: TRBD1
V: TRBV19
CDR3: CASSAQDRGTLNTEAFF
DNA: TGTGCCAGTAGTGCCCAAGACAGGGGGACCCTCAACACTGAAGCTTTCTTT

length: 14
size: few
J: TRBJ2-2
D: .
V: TRBV7-2
CDR3: CASSLGLFTGELFF
DNA: TGTGCCAGCAGCTTAGGACTGTTCACTGGGGAGCTGTTTTTT

length: 11
size: .
J: TRBJ2-1
D: TRBD2
V: TRBV7-2
CDR3: CASSSLAGSFF
DNA: TGTGCCAGCAGCTCCCTAGCGGGGTCATTCTTC

length: 16
size: few
J: TRBJ1-4
D: .
V: TRBV9
CDR3: CASSVGAGANNEKLFF
DNA: TGTGCCAGCAGCGTAGGGGCAGGGGCGAATAATGAAAAACTGTTTTTT

length: 15
size: few
J: TRBJ1-4
D: .
V: TRBV18
CDR3: CASSPPARANEKLFF
DNA: TGTGCCAGCTCACCACCGGCCAGGGCTAATGAAAAACTGTTTTTT

length: 15
size: few
J: TRBJ2-5
D: .
V: TRBV5-1
CDR3: CASASTGSEGETQYF
DNA: TGCGCCAGCGCCTCGACCGGGTCAGAAGGAGAGACCCAGTACTTC

length: 13
size: .
J: TRBJ1-5
D: TRBD1
V: TRBV6-1
CDR3: CASSVGTGLPQHF
DNA: TGTGCCAGCAGTGTGGGGACAGGGCTTCCCCAGCATTTT

length: 16
size: .
J: TRBJ2-2
D: TRBD2
V: TRBV7-3
CDR3: CASSRGTSGGAGELFF
DNA: TGTGCCAGCAGTCGCGGGACTAGCGGGGGGGCCGGGGAGCTGTTTTTT

length: 16
size: .
J: TRBJ1-5
D: .
V: TRBV7-6
CDR3: CASSLGAGGGNQPQHF
DNA: TGTGCCAGCAGCTTAGGGGCGGGGGGTGGCAATCAGCCCCAGCATTTT

length: 14
size: few
J: TRBJ2-7
D: TRBD2
V: TRBV6-1
CDR3: CASRAFGLVYEQYF
DNA: TGTGCCAGCAGGGCCTTTGGACTAGTCTACGAGCAGTACTTC

length: 14
size: few
J: TRBJ1-1
D: .
V: TRBV7-2
CDR3: CASSSYGGGTEAFF
DNA: TGTGCCAGCAGCTCGTACGGCGGTGGGACTGAAGCTTTCTTT

length: 17
size: .
J: TRBJ1-1
D: TRBD1
V: TRBV7-6
CDR3: CASSLGQGMSSNTEAFF
DNA: TGTGCCAGCAGCTTAGGACAGGGGATGAGTTCGAACACTGAAGCTTTCTTT

length: 13
size: .
J: TRBJ2-7
D: .
V: TRBV19
CDR3: CASSLDRSYEQYF
DNA: TGTGCCAGTAGCCTCGACAGATCCTACGAGCAGTACTTC

length: 14
size: few
J: TRBJ2-7
D: TRBD2
V: TRBV6-5
CDR3: CASSLAGGRIEQYF
DNA: TGTGCCAGCAGTTTAGCGGGGGGGCGGATCGAGCAGTACTTC

length: 14
size: few
J: TRBJ2-2
D: .
V: TRBV9
CDR3: CASSVGLNTGELFF
DNA: TGTGCCAGCAGCGTAGGACTTAACACCGGGGAGCTGTTTTTT

length: 17
size: few
J: TRBJ2-3
D: .
V: TRBV7-9
CDR3: CASSLDVSTRDTDTQYF
DNA: TGTGCCAGCAGCTTAGACGTGTCGACTAGGGACACAGATACGCAGTATTTT

length: 13
size: few
J: TRBJ2-1
D: TRBD2
V: TRBV11-2
CDR3: CASSLELGGEQFF
DNA: TGTGCCAGCAGCTTAGAGCTCGGGGGGGAGCAGTTCTTC

length: 16
size: .
J: TRBJ2-2
D: .
V: TRBV7-2
CDR3: CASSLVGAGVPGELFF
DNA: TGTGCCAGCAGCTTAGTCGGGGCAGGGGTCCCCGGGGAGCTGTTTTTT

length: 13
size: few
J: TRBJ2-5
D: .
V: TRBV7-8
CDR3: CASSLDRQETQYF
DNA: TGTGCCAGCAGCTTAGACAGGCAAGAGACCCAGTACTTC

length: 11
size: .
J: TRBJ1-2
D: .
V: TRBV20-1
CDR3: CSAHRQDSYTF
DNA: TGCAGTGCACATCGACAGGACAGCTACACCTTC